Below, 7 T cell receptor beta chains from the same sample are listed, as sequenced in a study of T cells in Graves' hyperthyroidism and ophthalmopathy. Amplification of TCR beta CDR3 regions used RNA as the template. The primer set for the first-round RT-PCR of the TCR CDR3 was HTBI. TCRdb called the multiplex PCR reads again in MiXCR, with one record for every CDR3 protein. Among 370,000 or so distinct CDR3 sequences, about 14% were seen once, and the ten largest hold under 25%. The specimen sequenced was blood. The receptors originated from a man aged 25 to 45 with Graves' hyperthyroidism that later progressed to Graves' ophthalmopathy.

This clonotype showed up many times. The V and J genes are TRBV30 and TRBJ1-6; D perhaps matches TRBD1 (6 bases). CDR3 length: 15 amino acids. Between the trimmed V and J ends, which lost 2 bases and 7 bases, there was a span of 15 bases. Germline loops: CDR1 GTSNPN, CDR2 SVGIG (reference sequence). The CDR3 DNA sequence: TGTGCCTGGAGTTCAACAGGGACTATCAATTCACCCCTCCACTTT. Translated: CAWSSTGTINSPLHF.

This clonotype occurred many times. CDR3 loop: CAISQRGPLPTGELFF. The CDR3 bases are TGTGCCATCAGTCAGCGGGGGCCACTTCCCACCGGGGAGCTGTTTTTT. The rearrangement joins TRBV10-3 to TRBJ2-2, with 8 bases that match TRBD2. The germline gives CDR1 ENHRY, CDR2 SYGVKD. With V trimmed by 5 bases and J by 4 bases, 9 bases remained unmatched. CDR3 length: 16 amino acids.

V is TRBV30 and J is TRBJ1-3, with unresolved D. In germline, CDR1 is GTSNPN, CDR2 SVGIG (reference sequence). The V end lost 5 bases, the J end lost 0 bases, and 8 bases lay between the germline ends. This CDR3 is built from 13 residues. CDR3 in DNA: TGTGCCTGGGCAAGGTCCTCTGGAAACACCATATATTTT. Protein: CAWARSSGNTIYF.

The V gene is TRBV5-4, the J gene TRBJ1-2; 8 nucleotides agree with TRBD1. V lost 4 bases and J lost 4; bases outside the gene matches: 6. There are 14 residues in the CDR3. The germline gives CDR1 SGHNT, CDR2 YYREEE (reference sequence). The CDR3: CASSVGQEGYGYTF. CDR3 sequence (DNA): TGTGCCAGCAGCGTGGGACAGGAAGGCTATGGCTACACCTTC.

This clonotype was observed many times. The chain couples TRBV20-1 to TRBJ2-3; 11 nucleotides match TRBD2. In germline, CDR1 is DFQATT, CDR2 SNEGSKA (reference sequence). CDR3 size: 16 residues. The V segment lost 6 bases and the J segment 2 bases; nucleotides outside the gene matches: 10. This CDR3 reads CSAPDLAGGVTDTQYF. The CDR3 DNA is TGCAGTGCCCCGGATCTAGCGGGGGGCGTCACAGATACGCAGTATTTT.

This clonotype has a handful of counts. The CDR3 DNA follows: TGTGCCAGCAGCTTGAGGACTAGCGGGGGGGGAGATACGCAGTATTTT. Protein sequence: CASSLRTSGGGDTQYF. The chain uses TRBV7-9 and TRBJ2-3; 15 positions agree with TRBD2. The CDR3 length is 16 residues. The germline CDR1 and CDR2 sequences are SEHNR and FQNEAQ (reference sequence). The trim removed 3 bases at V and 5 bases at J, leaving 3 bases unmatched.

The chain combines TRBV5-6 with TRBJ1-1, with 7 bases matching TRBD1. The CDR3 spans 12 residues. Germline V CDR1 and CDR2: SGHDT, YYEEEE. J lost 11 bases, V lost 0 bases, and 4 bases had no gene match. This CDR3 is CASSLVDRAAFF. As DNA, the CDR3 is TGTGCCAGCAGCTTGGTTGACAGGGCGGCTTTCTTT.